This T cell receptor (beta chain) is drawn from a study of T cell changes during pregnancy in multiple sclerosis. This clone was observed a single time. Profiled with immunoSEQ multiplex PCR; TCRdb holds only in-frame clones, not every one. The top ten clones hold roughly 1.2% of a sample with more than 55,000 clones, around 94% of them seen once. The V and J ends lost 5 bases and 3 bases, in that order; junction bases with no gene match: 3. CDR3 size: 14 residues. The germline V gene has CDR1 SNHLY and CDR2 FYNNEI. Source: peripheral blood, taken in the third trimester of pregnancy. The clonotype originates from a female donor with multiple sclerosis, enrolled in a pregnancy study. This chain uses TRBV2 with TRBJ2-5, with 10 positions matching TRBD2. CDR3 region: CASSNLAGEETQYF. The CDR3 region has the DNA TGTGCCAGCAGTAATCTAGCGGGAGAAGAGACCCAGTACTTC. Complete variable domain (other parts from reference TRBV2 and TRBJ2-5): EPEVTQTPSHQVTQMGQEVILRCVPISNHLYFYWYRQILGQKVEFLVSFYNNEISEKSEIFDDQFSVERPDGSNFTLKIRSTKLEDSAMYFCASSNLAGEETQYFGPGTRLLVL.